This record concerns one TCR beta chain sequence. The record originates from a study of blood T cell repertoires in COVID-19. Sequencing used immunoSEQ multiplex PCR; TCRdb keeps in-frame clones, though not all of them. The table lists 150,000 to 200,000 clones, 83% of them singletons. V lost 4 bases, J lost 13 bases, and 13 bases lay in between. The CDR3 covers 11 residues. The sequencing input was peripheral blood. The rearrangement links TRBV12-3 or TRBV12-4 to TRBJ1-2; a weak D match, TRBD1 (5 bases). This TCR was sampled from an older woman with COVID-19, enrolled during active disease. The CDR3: CASSYDRHPTF. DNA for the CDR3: TGTGCCAGCAGTTACGACAGACACCCCACCTTC.